This T cell receptor (beta chain) was observed in a study of blood T cells in healthy people across ages. Combining a sample-barcoded 5' primer with a J-beta primer mix, a second PCR ran for roughly 6 to 11 cycles. Through a template-switch adaptor with 12 random nucleotides, each cDNA molecule received a tag. From the 5' RACE reads, TCRdb called clonotypes with MiXCR, one entry per CDR3 protein. Of roughly 1,500,000 distinct CDR3 sequences listed, roughly 30% were seen once; the top ten hold about 11%. CDR3 length: 16 amino acids. V lost 5 bases to trimming and J lost 0 bases, with 11 bases between them. Germline V CDR1 and CDR2: SGHVS, FNYEAQ.

The sequenced material came from blood. The TCR sequence derives from a woman aged 30 to 39 in good health. V gene TRBV7-6 combines with J gene TRBJ2-6; D unclear. CDR3 nucleotide sequence: TGTGCCAGCAGCCCGTCGGTAAACTCTGGGGCCAACGTCCTGACTTTC. Translated: CASSPSVNSGANVLTF.